This T cell receptor (beta chain) comes out of a study of blood T cell repertoires in COVID-19. Study-level background: COVID-19 samples collected from the United States, Italy and Spain covered acute and convalescent phases. Sources were T cells, B-cell-depleted T cells, or PBMCs; the material itself was cDNA or gDNA.

With 2 bases removed from V and 0 bases from J, the gap between germline ends came to 11 bases. Per germline, CDR1 WNHNN and CDR2 SYGVQD (reference sequence). The CDR3 spans 16 residues. Seattle enrolled patients during active infection and tracked them longitudinally. Original methodology: Reference gene primer amplification in the assay estimated nucleated cell counts. Sequencing was performed with immunoSEQ multiplex PCR; in TCRdb, only in-frame clones are kept and a portion is missing. V, J and clone size are those of that table, while D and trimming were read from the DNA. In the table there are over 200,000 clones, about nine tenths of which are singletons.

The rearrangement joins TRBV10-1 to TRBJ1-3, with D uncertain. The clonotype originates from a young man with COVID-19, enrolled during active disease. Sequencing used peripheral blood. Here the CDR3 reads CASSEKALYSGNTIYF. The CDR3 DNA sequence: TGCGCCAGCAGTGAGAAAGCGCTTTACTCTGGAAACACCATATATTTT.